The 32 T cell receptor beta chains below were found in one sample sequenced in a study of technical replicates of blood from several donors. Clones were read by immunoSEQ multiplex PCR, and TCRdb kept only the in-frame ones, dropping some. Counted here are tens of thousands of clones, around 94% occurring once; the ten biggest clones make up around 0.25%. The sample consisted of T cells isolated from PBMCs. The origin of the receptors is a human donor in good health.

The chain links TRBV12-5 to TRBJ2-7; perhaps TRBD2 as D (5 bases). Between the trimmed V and J ends, which lost 2 bases and 6 bases, there was a span of 17 bases. Germline CDR1 and CDR2: LGHNT and FRNRAP. The CDR3 covers 15 residues. The CDR3 region is CASGLSATGLREQYF. The CDR3 bases are TGTGCTAGTGGTTTGTCCGCCACGGGATTACGCGAGCAGTACTTC.

The chain recombines TRBV27 with TRBJ1-1; TRBD1 aligns across 9 bases. CDR3 size: 14 residues. The germline V gene encodes CDR1 MNHEY and CDR2 SMNVEV (reference sequence). The J segment lost 8 bases and the V segment lost 5 bases, leaving 9 bases of the junction unmatched. The CDR3 reads CASSPLQGALEAFF. CDR3 DNA: TGTGCCAGCAGTCCGCTACAGGGGGCCCTGGAAGCTTTCTTT.

V usage is TRBV28 and J usage is TRBJ1-2; D is unclear. The CDR3 is 15 amino acids. CDR1 and CDR2 from the germline V gene are MDHEN and SYDVKM. Trimming removed 1 base at V and 3 bases at J, with 12 bases between. The chain's CDR3 is CASSLLGGQDYGYTF. CDR3 DNA: TGTGCCAGCAGTTTATTGGGAGGGCAGGACTATGGCTACACCTTC.

The rearrangement joins TRBV28 to TRBJ2-3; 8 nucleotides agree with TRBD1. The V and J ends lost 3 bases and 0 bases, in that order; junction bases with no gene match: 11. The CDR3 is 18 residues long. Germline CDR1 MDHEN, CDR2 SYDVKM. The CDR3 loop is CASSFPLAGGSSTDTQYF. The CDR3 nucleotides are TGTGCCAGCAGTTTCCCCCTCGCAGGGGGCTCTAGCACAGATACGCAGTATTTT.

The chain uses TRBV2 and TRBJ1-6; D is uncertain. V lost 11 bases, J lost 7 bases, and 9 bases lay in between. The germline gives CDR1 SNHLY, CDR2 FYNNEI. This CDR3 comprises 11 residues. The CDR3 bases are TGTGCCGGAGGCAGAAATTCACCCCTCCACTTT. It specifies CAGGRNSPLHF. Combining the CDR3 with reference TRBV2 and TRBJ1-6 gives the whole variable domain EPEVTQTPSHQVTQMGQEVILRCVPISNHLYFYWYRQILGQKVEFLVSFYNNEISEKSEIFDDQFSVERPDGSNFTLKIRSTKLEDSAMYFCAGGRNSPLHFGNGTRLTVT.

The V call is TRBV5-1, the J call TRBJ2-7; D might be TRBD1 (5 bases). Germline CDR1 SGHRS, CDR2 YFSETQ. The CDR3 spans 14 residues. V gave up 0 bases and J gave up 3 bases, with 10 bases separating them. Here the CDR3 DNA reads TGCGCCAGCAGCTTGGCACAGGCCTACTACGAGCAGTACTTC. This encodes CASSLAQAYYEQYF.

Of note for this clone: The sample contains more than one DNA sequence encoding this CDR3. The chain uses TRBV27 and TRBJ2-2; D uncertain. V was clipped by 5 bases and J by 1 base, with 2 bases between them. The CDR3 has 12 residues. Germline loops: CDR1 MNHEY, CDR2 SMNVEV (reference sequence). The CDR3 region is CASSQNTGELFF. Written as DNA, the CDR3 is TGTGCCAGCAGTCAGAACACCGGGGAGCTGTTTTTT.

The V gene is TRBV27, the J gene TRBJ2-7; TRBD2 matches at 8 bases. Germline assignment: CDR1 MNHEY and CDR2 SMNVEV (reference sequence). Trimming removed 2 bases from V and 10 bases from J; junction bases left unmatched: 7. The CDR3 runs 13 residues. The CDR3 loop reads CASSLVSGDLQYF. The CDR3 DNA follows: TGTGCCAGCAGTTTAGTTAGCGGGGATCTTCAGTACTTC.

The J gene is TRBJ1-1, the V gene TRBV6-1; D remains ambiguous. The germline V gene has CDR1 MNHNS and CDR2 SASEGT. The CDR3 is made up of 14 amino acids. Trimming pared 4 bases from V and 7 bases from J, leaving 16 bases between. CDR3 region: CASSGPGLIFEAFF. The CDR3 DNA is TGTGCCAGCAGTGGACCAGGACTTATTTTTGAAGCTTTCTTT.

The V gene is TRBV10-3, the J gene TRBJ1-1; 9 positions agree with TRBD1. Per the germline V gene, CDR1 is ENHRY and CDR2 is SYGVKD. The CDR3 consists of 15 residues. V lost 6 bases to trimming and J lost 2 bases; unmatched junction nucleotides: 7. In DNA, the CDR3 is TGTGCCATCAGCAAAACACAGGGGGCAAACACTGAAGCTTTCTTT. Protein sequence: CAISKTQGANTEAFF.

The chain employs TRBV25-1 and TRBJ1-1, with a possible D match to TRBD1 (5 bases). Germline CDR1 is MGHDK and CDR2 is SYGVNS. With 3 bases removed from V and 7 bases from J, the gap between germline ends came to 18 bases. The CDR3 contains 15 residues. CDR3: CASSDRLGGDSEAFF. CDR3 in DNA: TGTGCCAGCAGTGACCGGTTGGGTGGCGACAGTGAAGCTTTCTTT.

The chain recombines TRBV5-6 with TRBJ2-3; TRBD2 might be the D (5 bases). Germline lookup yields CDR1 SGHDT and CDR2 YYEEEE. V gave up 3 bases and J gave up 4 bases, with 9 bases separating them. The CDR3 is made up of 13 amino acids. The CDR3 DNA reads TGTGCCAGCAGCTCGTATAGCGCAGATACGCAGTATTTT. It encodes CASSSYSADTQYF. The whole variable domain, filled in from reference TRBV5-6 and TRBJ2-3, reads DAGVTQSPTHLIKTRGQQVTLRCSPKSGHDTVSWYQQALGQGPQFIFQYYEEEERQRGNFPDRFSGHQFPNYSSELNVNALLLGDSALYLCASSSYSADTQYFGPGTRLTVL.

CDR3 bases: TGTGCCAGCAGCCCAAGGACGGGACAAGAGACCCAGTACTTC. Encoded protein: CASSPRTGQETQYF. This chain links TRBV7-9 with TRBJ2-5, with TRBD2 as a possible D gene (5 bases). Germline V gene sequence: CDR1 SEHNR, CDR2 FQNEAQ (reference sequence). CDR3 length: 14 residues. Deletions cut 5 bases from V and 2 bases from J, with 12 bases between.

This rearrangement joins TRBV7-9 to TRBJ1-1, with no clear D. V was clipped by 4 bases and J by 1 base, with 13 bases between them. Per germline, CDR1 SEHNR and CDR2 FQNEAQ (reference sequence). The CDR3 totals 15 residues. CDR3: CASSSEASRNTEAFF. The CDR3 coding sequence is TGTGCCAGCAGCTCGGAGGCCAGTCGGAACACTGAAGCTTTCTTT.

J is TRBJ1-4 and V is TRBV29-1; a weak D match, TRBD1 (5 bases). This CDR3 is 14 amino acids long. The ends were cut back, 7 bases at V and 5 bases at J, with 17 bases in the middle. The germline V gene encodes CDR1 SQVTM and CDR2 ANQGSEA. The chain's CDR3 is CSGFWAGGNEKLFF. The DNA for the CDR3 is TGCAGCGGATTCTGGGCCGGGGGAAATGAAAAACTGTTTTTT.

The chain is built from TRBV5-1 and TRBJ2-1; maybe TRBD1 (6 bases). There are 15 residues in the CDR3. Germline assignment: CDR1 SGHRS and CDR2 YFSETQ. V shed 1 base and J shed 6 bases, with 14 bases lying between them. The CDR3 region is CASSLSQGRSNEQFF. DNA for the CDR3: TGCGCCAGCAGCTTGTCACAGGGTAGGTCCAATGAGCAGTTCTTC.

The V and J genes are TRBV4-1 and TRBJ2-3; D is perhaps TRBD1 (6 bases). Germline V CDR1 and CDR2: MGHRA, YSYEKL. Trimming removed 4 bases from V and 1 base from J, with 9 bases in between. CDR3 length: 14 amino acids. The CDR3 DNA reads TGCGCCAGCAGCCCTAGGACAGGCACAGATACGCAGTATTTT. It is translated as CASSPRTGTDTQYF.

This clone was observed a handful of times. The rearrangement links TRBV5-1 to TRBJ1-1; no definite D call. From germline, CDR1 is SGHRS and CDR2 YFSETQ. The CDR3 extends over 15 amino acids. Trimming removed 0 bases from V and 1 base from J, with 10 bases in between. DNA of the CDR3: TGCGCCAGCAGCTTGGGCTCACTTACGAACACTGAAGCTTTCTTT. Protein product: CASSLGSLTNTEAFF.

The count of this clone is one. This chain joins TRBV2 and TRBJ2-7; tentative D call: TRBD2 (5 bases). Germline CDR1 reads SNHLY; CDR2 reads FYNNEI. This CDR3 comprises 16 residues. V lost 3 bases to trimming and J lost 2 bases, with 17 bases between them. The CDR3, as DNA: TGTGCCAGCAGTGACCATCTAGCTGGTAGGGCCTACGAGCAGTACTTC. Protein: CASSDHLAGRAYEQYF.

The chain joins TRBV19 to TRBJ2-1; 11 positions agree with TRBD2. Per germline, CDR1 LNHDA and CDR2 SQIVND (reference sequence). CDR3 length: 19 amino acids. The junction had 20 bases not matched to a gene; V was cut back by 7 bases and J by 6 bases. The CDR3 nucleotides read TGTGCCAGTACTGGTAAGAATGTAGCGGGAGGGCCTCCCTTCAATGAGCAGTTCTTC. This codes for CASTGKNVAGGPPFNEQFF.

V and J are TRBV6-8 and TRBJ2-7; possible D gene TRBD1, 6 bases. V dropped 2 bases and J dropped 3 bases, with 11 bases sitting between them. Germline loops: CDR1 MNHGY, CDR2 SAAAGT. The CDR3 runs 14 residues. CDR3 residues: CASSYGWDIYEQYF. The CDR3 region has the DNA TGTGCCAGCAGTTACGGGTGGGACATCTACGAGCAGTACTTC.

V gene TRBV19 combines with J gene TRBJ2-7; D gene unclear. Trimming stripped 3 bases from V and 2 bases from J, with 11 bases between. This CDR3 is built from 14 residues. Germline V gene lookup returns CDR1 LNHDA and CDR2 SQIVND (reference sequence). The CDR3 spells CASSMFVQTYEQYF. CDR3 nucleotides: TGTGCCAGTAGTATGTTCGTACAGACCTACGAGCAGTACTTC.

The rearrangement joins TRBV4-1 to TRBJ1-2, with TRBD1 identical over 8 bases. The CDR3 length is 19 residues. V shed 3 bases and J 6 bases; nucleotides not matched to a gene: 21. The germline V gene encodes CDR1 MGHRA and CDR2 YSYEKL. As DNA, the CDR3 is TGCGCCAGCAGCCACCTACCCAGAGGGCAGGGGGCGCAAGTGGATGGCTACACCTTC. Translating gives CASSHLPRGQGAQVDGYTF.

The chain links TRBV5-4 to TRBJ2-1; the match to TRBD2 covers 8 bases. Germline CDR1 and CDR2: SGHNT and YYREEE (reference sequence). The CDR3 totals 16 residues. Trimming removed 4 bases from V and 1 base from J; junction bases left unmatched: 7. This chain's CDR3 is CASSQSGGRSYNEQFF. In DNA, the CDR3 is TGTGCCAGCAGCCAAAGCGGGGGAAGGTCCTACAATGAGCAGTTCTTC.

V is TRBV7-2 and J is TRBJ1-5; D remains ambiguous. From germline, CDR1 is SGHTA and CDR2 FQGNSA. The V and J ends lost 5 bases and 2 bases respectively, with 10 bases between them. The length of the CDR3 is 14 residues. The CDR3 sequence: CASSLRRGNQPQHF. The CDR3 DNA follows: TGTGCCAGCAGCCTCCGGAGAGGCAATCAGCCCCAGCATTTT.

V and J are TRBV5-4 and TRBJ2-1, with 7 positions matching TRBD1. The CDR3 is made up of 16 amino acids. CDR1 is SGHNT and CDR2 is YYREEE in the germline V gene (reference sequence). The trim removed 4 bases at V and 1 base at J, leaving 8 bases unmatched. The chain's CDR3 is CASSQNYRGSYNEQFF. In DNA form, the CDR3 reads TGTGCCAGCAGCCAAAACTACAGGGGATCCTACAATGAGCAGTTCTTC.

The chain is built from TRBV5-4 and TRBJ1-4; TRBD1 matches at 11 bases. V shed 4 bases, J shed 4 bases, and the junction held 3 bases outside the gene matches. This CDR3 has 15 amino acids. CDR1 SGHNT and CDR2 YYREEE come from the germline V gene (reference sequence). CDR3 residues: CASSAGQGVNEKLFF. The CDR3 DNA reads as TGTGCCAGCAGCGCGGGACAGGGGGTTAATGAAAAACTGTTTTTT.

The CDR3 region has the DNA TGCGCCAGCAGCAAACAAAGTCTGACAACTCCCGGGGAGCTGTTTTTT. Its protein is CASSKQSLTTPGELFF. The V gene is TRBV4-1, the J gene TRBJ2-2; D is undetermined. CDR3 length: 16 amino acids. Germline V gene data show CDR1 as MGHRA and CDR2 as YSYEKL. V was trimmed by 5 bases and J by 6 bases, leaving 19 bases between them.

This clone was detected only once. This chain joins TRBV6-1 and TRBJ1-5; possibly TRBD1 for D (6 bases). The CDR3 loop spans 15 amino acids. Per the germline V gene, CDR1 is MNHNS and CDR2 is SASEGT. V lost 4 bases, J lost 5 bases, and 15 bases lay in between. CDR3 DNA sequence: TGTGCCAGCAGTGGAATGGACAGAAATTATCAGCCCCAGCATTTT. As protein: CASSGMDRNYQPQHF.

V usage is TRBV14 and J usage is TRBJ1-1; D is possibly TRBD1 (5 bases). CDR3 length: 14 residues. CDR1 and CDR2 (germline): SGHDN, FVKESK. Trimming cost V 1 base and J 5 bases, with 11 bases left between them. CDR3 loop: CASSQVSGETEAFF. Written as DNA, the CDR3 is TGTGCCAGCAGCCAAGTTTCGGGGGAGACTGAAGCTTTCTTT.

The CDR3 DNA sequence: TGTGCCAGCAGTCCCCTGGGGGGAGCAGTGGATACGCAGTATTTT. Amino acid sequence: CASSPLGGAVDTQYF. The chain combines TRBV27 with TRBJ2-3, with a weak D call TRBD2 (6 bases). Trimming pared 5 bases from V and 6 bases from J, leaving 18 bases between. This CDR3 spans 15 amino acids. Germline CDR1 is MNHEY and CDR2 is SMNVEV (reference sequence).

The CDR3 loop is CASSRGLAGQANTIYF. For the CDR3, the DNA is TGCGCCAGCAGCCGAGGCCTTGCGGGACAGGCAAACACCATATATTTT. The chain recombines TRBV4-1 with TRBJ1-3; TRBD1 matches at 8 bases. The CDR3 length is 16 residues. Germline V gene data show CDR1 as MGHRA and CDR2 as YSYEKL. Unmatched junction bases numbered 11, after V lost 4 bases and J lost 6 bases.